This entry lists 26 T cell receptor beta chains sequenced from one sample in a study of regulatory T cells in long-lasting Graves disease. Time point here: newly diagnosed GD, antithyroid drugs for less than 3 months. From PBMCs, RNA was extracted and then used to make the TCR library. HTBI primers from iRepertoire and Arm-PCR of CDR3 regions yielded the TCR beta libraries. In TCRdb, the multiplex PCR reads were re-called with MiXCR into one record per CDR3 protein. The sample contains around 450,000 distinct CDR3 sequences, approximately 16% of which appear only once. The same data also went into a second study, on T cells in Graves' hyperthyroidism and ophthalmopathy.

The material sequenced was peripheral blood mononuclear cells (PBMCs), taken at new diagnosis, from a patient treated with antithyroid drugs. Receptor source: a woman in her thirties or forties with Graves disease.

This clonotype was seen repeatedly, ten times or more. The chain combines TRBV27 with TRBJ1-1; TRBD1 matches at 7 bases. V dropped 2 bases and J dropped 2; count of bases not matched to a gene: 5. The germline V gene has CDR1 MNHEY and CDR2 SMNVEV (reference sequence). This CDR3 has 15 residues. The CDR3 here is CASSLGQGGNTEAFF. The DNA of the CDR3 is TGTGCCAGCAGTTTAGGGCAGGGGGGCAACACTGAAGCTTTCTTT.

This clonotype was observed many times. The rearrangement uses TRBV3-1 and TRBJ2-5; 7 nucleotides line up with TRBD1. Germline V gene data show CDR1 as LGHDT and CDR2 as YNNKEL (reference sequence). The CDR3 contains 14 residues. V gave up 1 base and J gave up 2 bases; unmatched junction bases: 1. This chain's CDR3 is CASSQVGQQETQYF. DNA of the CDR3: TGTGCCAGCAGCCAAGTGGGACAGCAAGAGACCCAGTACTTC.

This chain connects TRBV18 to TRBJ2-3; D call uncertain. The CDR3 totals 16 residues. V shed 2 bases and J shed 1 base, with 13 bases lying between them. Germline assignment: CDR1 KGHSH and CDR2 LQKENI. The CDR3 DNA reads TGTGCCAGCTCACCAATCAACAAGATACGCACAGATACGCAGTATTTT. Protein: CASSPINKIRTDTQYF. Full variable domain (rest looked up from reference TRBV18 and TRBJ2-3): NAGVMQNPRHLVRRRGQEARLRCSPMKGHSHVYWYRQLPEEGLKFMVYLQKENIIDESGMPKERFSAEFPKEGPSILRIQQVVRGDSAAYFCASSPINKIRTDTQYFGPGTRLTVL.

Details on this clonotype: This may stem from a read error, because a much larger clone lies one nucleotide away. The V gene is TRBV14, the J gene TRBJ2-2; tentatively, D is TRBD2 (5 bases). CDR3 length: 16 residues. Germline V gene sequence: CDR1 SGHDN, CDR2 FVKESK. The CDR3 DNA reads as TGTGCCAGCAGCCATCTAGTACCCGGTCCCCCCGGGGAGCTGGTTTTT. This translates into CASSHLVPGPPGELVF.

Many counts were recorded for this clonotype. The chain carries TRBV9 and TRBJ2-2; TRBD1 aligns across 10 bases. The V segment lost 3 bases and the J segment 6 bases; nucleotides outside the gene matches: 5. The V gene's germline CDR1 is SGDLS and CDR2 YYNGEE. The CDR3 is made up of 15 amino acids. The CDR3 loop reads CASSARDRGPGELFF. The CDR3 region has the DNA TGTGCCAGCAGCGCCCGGGACAGGGGTCCCGGGGAGCTGTTTTTT.

The chain couples TRBV6-2 or TRBV6-3 to TRBJ2-3; D is unclear. The CDR3 contains 13 residues. The V gene lost 10 bases and the J gene lost 0 bases, with 11 bases spanning the gap. Germline CDR1 and CDR2: MNHEY and SVGEGT. CDR3: CAIRLGSTDTQYF. CDR3 DNA sequence: TGTGCCATCCGACTGGGTAGCACAGATACGCAGTATTTT.

The V gene is TRBV6-2 or TRBV6-3, the J gene TRBJ1-2, with D possibly TRBD1 on 5 matching bases. Germline V gene lookup returns CDR1 MNHEY and CDR2 SVGEGT. The V gene lost 7 bases and the J gene lost 1 base, with 19 bases spanning the gap. The CDR3 has 16 residues. The CDR3 DNA reads TGTGCCAGCAAATCCCACAGGTCTTCTTTTAACTATGGCTACACCTTC. It translates to CASKSHRSSFNYGYTF.

This clonotype occurred many times. This rearrangement joins TRBV27 to TRBJ2-2, with a tentative D call TRBD1 (6 bases). The ends were cut back, 7 bases at V and 1 base at J, with 10 bases in the middle. CDR1 and CDR2 (germline): MNHEY, SMNVEV (reference sequence). CDR3 length equals 14 residues. The CDR3 nucleotides are TGTGCCAGCATGGAACAGGGGAACACCGGGGAGCTGTTTTTT. Translation gives CASMEQGNTGELFF.

The genes are TRBV27 and TRBJ1-6; 8 positions match TRBD1. The CDR3 loop spans 17 amino acids. V gave up 6 bases and J gave up 12 bases; unmatched junction bases: 19. Germline CDR1 reads MNHEY; CDR2 reads SMNVEV (reference sequence). CDR3 DNA sequence: TGTGCCAGCAGAATATCCGGCGGTGGACAGGGTTTATTACCCCTCCACTTT. Its translation: CASRISGGGQGLLPLHF.

The sample holds a few counts of this clonotype. The J gene is TRBJ2-7, the V gene TRBV5-1; TRBD2 matches at 11 bases. Germline assignment: CDR1 SGHRS and CDR2 YFSETQ. The CDR3 totals 17 residues. V lost 4 bases, J lost 2 bases, and 11 bases stayed unmatched. CDR3 in DNA: TGCGCCAGCAGCCCTTCGAGGGGGGGACTAGCGGCCTACGAGCAGTACTTC. Translating it yields CASSPSRGGLAAYEQYF.

At least ten counts were recorded for this clonotype. This chain connects TRBV6-1 to TRBJ2-1; 8 positions agree with TRBD2. The CDR3 runs 16 residues. Per germline, CDR1 MNHNS and CDR2 SASEGT. V lost 6 bases and J lost 7; bases outside the gene matches: 14. CDR3 protein: CASRHISGRLENEQFF. The CDR3 coding sequence is TGTGCCAGCAGACACATAAGCGGGAGATTAGAGAATGAGCAGTTCTTC.

This sequence joins TRBV10-3 and TRBJ2-2, with D unresolved. Germline CDR1 ENHRY, CDR2 SYGVKD. V was shortened by 7 bases and J by 3 bases, with 9 bases between the two germline ends. The CDR3 sequence is 13 residues long. In DNA form, the CDR3 reads TGTGCCATCAAAGGGTTGGACACCGGGGAGCTGTTTTTT. This encodes CAIKGLDTGELFF.

Turning to this clonotype: A far larger clone is just one base off, so this is likely a read error. This rearrangement joins TRBV11-2 to TRBJ1-5, with a weak D call TRBD1 (6 bases). CDR3 length: 15 residues. In germline, CDR1 is SGHAT, CDR2 FQNNGV. V was cut by 7 bases and J by 5 bases, with 18 bases left in between. This CDR3 reads CASNYSLRGDQPQHF. The CDR3 region has the DNA TGTGCCAGCAATTACAGTCTCAGGGGTGATCAGCCCCAGCATTTT.

This clonotype showed up just a few times. The chain combines TRBV6-1 with TRBJ1-2; D is possibly TRBD1 (5 bases). The ends were cut back, 6 bases at V and 4 bases at J, with 15 bases in the middle. Germline assignment: CDR1 MNHNS and CDR2 SASEGT. This CDR3 comprises 14 residues. The CDR3 DNA is TGTGCCAGCAGCACCGGGGGAAGACTCTATGGCTACACCTTC. This sequence encodes CASSTGGRLYGYTF.

This clonotype was seen a handful of times. The chain combines TRBV4-1 with TRBJ2-1; 11 positions agree with TRBD2. CDR1 MGHRA and CDR2 YSYEKL come from the germline V gene. V was clipped by 0 bases and J by 2 bases; unmatched bases: 3. The CDR3 loop spans 17 amino acids. The CDR3 protein is CASSQEGTSGTYNEQFF. Here the CDR3 DNA reads TGCGCCAGCAGCCAAGAAGGGACTAGCGGAACCTACAATGAGCAGTTCTTC.

This clonotype was seen at least ten times. The rearrangement joins TRBV30 to TRBJ1-1; D ambiguous. Germline loops: CDR1 GTSNPN, CDR2 SVGIG (reference sequence). V was clipped by 1 base and J by 3 bases, with 12 bases between them. This CDR3 spans 14 amino acids. In DNA form, the CDR3 reads TGTGCCTGGAGTGGGACGGTCCCGTACACTGAAGCTTTCTTT. It specifies CAWSGTVPYTEAFF. The whole variable domain, remainder taken from reference TRBV30 and TRBJ1-1, is SQTIHQWPATLVQPVGSPLSLECTVEGTSNPNLYWYRQAAGRGLQLLFYSVGIGQISSEVPQNLSASRPQDRQFILSSKKLLLSDSGFYLCAWSGTVPYTEAFFGQGTRLTVV.

This clonotype was detected many times. The V and J genes are TRBV7-9 and TRBJ2-1; D is undetermined. Germline-derived CDR1 and CDR2 are SEHNR and FQNEAQ (reference sequence). V gave up 0 bases and J gave up 8 bases, with 8 bases separating them. CDR3 length equals 13 residues. The DNA for the CDR3 is TGTGCCAGCAGCTTAGCGCTGTTCGATGAGCAGTTCTTC. Protein product: CASSLALFDEQFF.

The J gene is TRBJ1-1, the V gene TRBV30; possible D gene TRBD1, 5 bases. V gave up 0 bases and J gave up 5 bases, with 10 bases separating them. CDR1 is GTSNPN, CDR2 SVGIG, per germline (reference sequence). The CDR3 has 13 residues. CDR3 in amino acids: CAWSVQRGTEAFF. The CDR3 nucleotides read TGTGCCTGGAGTGTACAACGGGGGACTGAAGCTTTCTTT. The full variable domain, in which reference TRBV30 and TRBJ1-1 provide the parts outside the CDR3, is SQTIHQWPATLVQPVGSPLSLECTVEGTSNPNLYWYRQAAGRGLQLLFYSVGIGQISSEVPQNLSASRPQDRQFILSSKKLLLSDSGFYLCAWSVQRGTEAFFGQGTRLTVV.

This clonotype occurred many times. The chain recombines TRBV28 with TRBJ2-7, with TRBD1 matching over 7 bases. CDR3 length: 15 amino acids. J lost 2 bases, V lost 4 bases, and 8 bases had no gene match. Germline V CDR1 and CDR2: MDHEN, SYDVKM. The CDR3 here is CASSYPGTATYEQYF. DNA for the CDR3: TGTGCCAGCAGTTACCCGGGGACAGCTACCTACGAGCAGTACTTC. Complete variable domain (other parts from reference TRBV28 and TRBJ2-7): DVKVTQSSRYLVKRTGEKVFLECVQDMDHENMFWYRQDPGLGLRLIYFSYDVKMKEKGDIPEGYSVSREKKERFSLILESASTNQTSMYLCASSYPGTATYEQYFGPGTRLTVT.

This clonotype was counted ten times or more. The chain combines TRBV3-1 with TRBJ2-1; weak D call: TRBD1 (6 bases). V lost 2 bases and J 3 bases, leaving 11 bases between the germline ends. CDR1 and CDR2 (germline): LGHDT, YNNKEL (reference sequence). The CDR3 loop spans 15 amino acids. CDR3 nucleotide sequence: TGTGCCAGCAGCCAACTGGACAGCTACTACAATGAGCAGTTCTTC. This encodes CASSQLDSYYNEQFF.

This clonotype was observed at least ten times. V gene TRBV3-1 combines with J gene TRBJ1-5; unclear D gene. The CDR3 length is 13 residues. The V gene lost 1 base and the J gene lost 4 bases, with 5 bases spanning the gap. The V gene's germline CDR1 is LGHDT and CDR2 YNNKEL (reference sequence). The DNA for the CDR3 is TGTGCCAGCAGCCAAGCCACTAATCAGCCCCAGCATTTT. Amino acid sequence: CASSQATNQPQHF.

This clonotype was counted between two and nine times. The chain is built from TRBV2 and TRBJ2-2, with D possibly being TRBD1 or TRBD2 (5 bases each). CDR1 is SNHLY and CDR2 is FYNNEI in the germline V gene. V lost 8 bases and J lost 7, with 17 bases in between. This CDR3 is 14 amino acids long. In DNA, the CDR3 is TGTGCCAGCTTGGGACGAGGGGTGGTCGGGGAGCTGTTTTTT. Translated, it gives CASLGRGVVGELFF.

This clonotype was found many times. V gene TRBV20-1 combines with J gene TRBJ1-1, with 8 bases aligning to TRBD1. CDR1 is DFQATT and CDR2 is SNEGSKA in the germline V gene (reference sequence). This CDR3 is built from 12 residues. The V segment lost 6 bases and the J segment 7 bases; nucleotides outside the gene matches: 7. The CDR3 sequence: CSAPDRVGEAFF. DNA of the CDR3: TGCAGTGCCCCGGACAGGGTAGGTGAAGCTTTCTTT.

At least ten counts were recorded for this clonotype. The chain uses TRBV10-1 and TRBJ1-1; TRBD1 matches 8 bases. The germline CDR1 and CDR2 sequences are WNHNN and SYGVQD (reference sequence). The CDR3 sequence is 15 residues long. V shed 3 bases, J shed 5 bases, and the junction held 8 bases outside the gene matches. CDR3 DNA: TGCGCCAGCAGTGATCCCAGGGGGCCGGATACTGAAGCTTTCTTT. It is translated as CASSDPRGPDTEAFF.

This clonotype showed up many times. The chain couples TRBV19 to TRBJ2-3, with D maybe TRBD1 (6 bases). Trimming cost V 9 bases and J 4 bases, with 20 bases left between them. Germline assignment: CDR1 LNHDA and CDR2 SQIVND (reference sequence). The CDR3 runs 15 residues. The CDR3 coding sequence is TGTGCCAGCACCCGGACCCAAGGGGGACCAGATACGCAGTATTTT. It codes for CASTRTQGGPDTQYF.

This clonotype was seen ten or more times. The rearrangement uses TRBV15 and TRBJ1-1; the D gene is possibly TRBD1 (5 bases). This CDR3 is built from 16 residues. Germline V CDR1 and CDR2: LNHNV, YYDKDF (reference sequence). Trimming pared 0 bases from V and 1 base from J, leaving 12 bases between. In DNA form, the CDR3 reads TGTGCCACCAGCAGAGATGAAGGACATTCGAACACTGAAGCTTTCTTT. It codes for CATSRDEGHSNTEAFF.